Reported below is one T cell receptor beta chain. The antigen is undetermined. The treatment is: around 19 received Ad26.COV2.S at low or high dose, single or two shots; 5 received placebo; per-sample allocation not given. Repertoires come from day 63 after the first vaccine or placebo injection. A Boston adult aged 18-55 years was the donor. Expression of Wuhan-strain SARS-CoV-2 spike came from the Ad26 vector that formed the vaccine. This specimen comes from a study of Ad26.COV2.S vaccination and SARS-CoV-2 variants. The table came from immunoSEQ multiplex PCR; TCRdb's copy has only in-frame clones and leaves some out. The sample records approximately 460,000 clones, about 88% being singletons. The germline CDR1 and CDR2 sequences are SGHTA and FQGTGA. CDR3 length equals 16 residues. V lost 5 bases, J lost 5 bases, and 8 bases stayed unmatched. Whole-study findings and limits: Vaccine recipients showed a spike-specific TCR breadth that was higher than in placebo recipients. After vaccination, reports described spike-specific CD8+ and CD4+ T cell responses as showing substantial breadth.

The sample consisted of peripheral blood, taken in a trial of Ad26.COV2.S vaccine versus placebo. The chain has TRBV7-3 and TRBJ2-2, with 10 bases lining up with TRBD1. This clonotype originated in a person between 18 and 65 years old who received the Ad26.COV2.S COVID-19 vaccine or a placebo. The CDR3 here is CASSAMTGGRTGELFF. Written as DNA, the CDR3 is TGTGCCAGCAGCGCGATGACAGGGGGCCGTACCGGGGAGCTGTTTTTT.